This TCR beta chain was identified in a study of OX40 agonist ivuxolimab in advanced cancers. Study information: The treatment was a fully human IgG2 OX40 agonist, ivuxolimab. Age averaged about 60 years (range roughly 20 to 90), and 80% to 90% were male.

The count of this clone is one. Its specificity is not known. Patients were ruled out by autoimmune disease history or systemic immunosuppression. V lost 5 bases to trimming and J lost 4 bases; unmatched junction nucleotides: 13. Germline values: CDR1 SGHTA, CDR2 FQGNSA. CDR3 size: 16 residues. Study results and caveats: Fewer expanded clones were found on average in CD4+ than in CD8+ T cells.

Method: immunoSEQ multiplex PCR; TCRdb's copy keeps in-frame clones and lacks some. In the table there are more than 85,000 clones, approximately 90% of which are singletons. Source: CD4+ or CD8+ T cells sorted from blood, taken in a trial of the OX40 agonist ivuxolimab. This chain links TRBV7-2 with TRBJ1-2; 7 bases are shared with TRBD1. This sequence originates from an adult with an advanced solid tumor such as melanoma, head and neck, liver or kidney cancer. The DNA of the CDR3 is TGTGCCAGCAGCCCTGGACAGGTAGGGCGTAGCTATGGCTACACCTTC. This translates into CASSPGQVGRSYGYTF.